This TCR beta chain derives from a study of RUNX1 and TCR beta rearrangement in T-cell leukemia (dated by TCRdb to the early 2020s). Regarding the research as a whole: The comparison of TCR beta rearrangements and CDR3 junctions set under 15 T-ALLs carrying mono-allelic acquired RUNX1 mutations against some 11 T-ALLs that were RUNX1 wildtype. The RUNX1 wildtype T-ALLs were chosen to have at least incomplete clonal TCR beta rearrangements, which allowed D1 segments to be compared with D2 segments. For comparison with results from a Runx1 knockout mouse model, TCR beta rearrangements in human T-ALL were analyzed. Every RUNX1 mutation in the mutated group was heterozygous, with some ten located in the Runt homology domain and three in the transactivation domain. More diverse maturation arrest stages were spanned by RUNX1-mutated T-ALLs, including cases arrested before the onset of TCR beta rearrangement. The multicentric trials consisted of GRAALL-2003 and GRAALL-2005. RUNX1 wildtype T-ALLs were matched for an immature maturation arrest stage, defined by absent cytoplasmic or surface TCR beta protein. TCR rearrangements were assessed by Genescan analysis after EuroClonality multiplex PCR on genomic DNA. The RUNX1 mutation status of the T-ALL cases had been established in an earlier study. The paper as a whole reports these results and caveats: The number of available clonal rearrangements was too small to assess TCR beta CDR3 length or D segment truncation in T-ALLs. Usage of the TCR beta J1 cluster was similar in RUNX1-mutated and wildtype T-ALLs, showing no significant difference. In clonal rearrangements, TCR beta D1 segment usage was not significantly different between RUNX1-mutated (83%) and wildtype (around 61%) T-ALLs. A smaller share of RUNX1-mutated T-ALLs had clonal TCR beta rearrangements (approximately 59%) than has been reported for T-ALL in general (over 80%).

With respect to this clonotype: Its antigen is not yet known. Base qualities are missing; no much larger clone stands one base away.

The CDR3 spans 14 residues, from the cysteine through the phenylalanine. CDR3 DNA only is kept here, 42 bases in frame from base 1. The germline V gene (reference sequence) yields LNHDA for CDR1 and SQIVND for CDR2. Germline trimming amounts to 5 bases on V and 4 bases on J, with 4 as the count of junction bases outside the gene matches. For oncotyping and quantification of minimal residual disease, T-ALL samples were taken at diagnosis from children and adults treated according to protocol. Receptor libraries were prepared by PCR. The data were produced on an Illumina MiSeq. Next generation amplicon sequencing was used to characterize TCR beta DJ and VDJ rearrangements. Per the original workflow: The Vidjil software was applied to the amplicon sequencing data to identify clonal TCR beta rearrangements. Characteristics of TCR beta rearrangements in the RUNX1-mutated versus wildtype groups were compared using two-tailed Fisher exact tests. Through fastp at Q25 and MiXCR, TCRdb rebuilt clones from the public reads, retaining in-frame beta chains. Entries are consolidated by CDR3 protein sequence, retaining the most common genes and DNA. TCRdb, not the authors, supplied the V and J calls. The sample has 150 to 200 distinct CDR3 sequences on record, more than 45% of them singletons. Around 64% of the sample is taken by the ten largest.

The V and J genes are TRBV19 and TRBJ1-1; TRBD1 agrees with 10 junctional bases. The receptor was derived from a female donor with T-cell acute lymphoblastic leukemia. Specimen: blood. CDR3 reads: CASSGGQGFTEAFF. The nucleotide sequence reads TGTGCCAGTAGTGGGGGACAGGGGTTCACTGAAGCTTTCTTT.